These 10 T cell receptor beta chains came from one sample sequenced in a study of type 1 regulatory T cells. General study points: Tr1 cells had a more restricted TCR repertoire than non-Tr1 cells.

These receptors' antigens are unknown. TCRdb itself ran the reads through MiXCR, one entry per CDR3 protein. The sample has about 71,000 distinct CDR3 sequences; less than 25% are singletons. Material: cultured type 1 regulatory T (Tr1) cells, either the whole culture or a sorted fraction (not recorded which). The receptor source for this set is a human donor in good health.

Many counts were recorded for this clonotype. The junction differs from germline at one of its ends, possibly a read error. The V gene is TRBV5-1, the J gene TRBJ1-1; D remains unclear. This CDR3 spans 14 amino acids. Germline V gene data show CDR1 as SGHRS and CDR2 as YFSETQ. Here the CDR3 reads CASRLGSMNTEAFF. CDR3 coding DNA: TGCGCCAGCAGATTGGGCAGTATGAACACTGAAGCTTTCTTT.

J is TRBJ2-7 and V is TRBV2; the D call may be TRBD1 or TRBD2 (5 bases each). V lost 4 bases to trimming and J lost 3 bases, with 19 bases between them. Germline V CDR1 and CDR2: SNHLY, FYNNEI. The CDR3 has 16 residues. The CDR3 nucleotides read TGTGCCAGCAGTGTAGCGCTAGCAGCGAGGGGCTACGAGCAGTACTTC. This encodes CASSVALAARGYEQYF.

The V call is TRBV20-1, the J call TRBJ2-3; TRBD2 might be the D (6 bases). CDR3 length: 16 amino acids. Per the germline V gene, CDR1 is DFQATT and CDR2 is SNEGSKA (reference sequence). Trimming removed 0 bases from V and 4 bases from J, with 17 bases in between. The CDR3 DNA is TGCAGTGCTAGAGATTGGGGCGGAGGGCCCCCAGATACGCAGTATTTT. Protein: CSARDWGGGPPDTQYF.

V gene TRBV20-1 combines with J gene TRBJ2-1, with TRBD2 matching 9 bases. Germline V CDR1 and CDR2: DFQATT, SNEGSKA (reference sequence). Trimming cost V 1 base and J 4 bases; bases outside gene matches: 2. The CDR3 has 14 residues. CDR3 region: CSARGLAEYNEQFF. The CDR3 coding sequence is TGCAGTGCTAGAGGACTAGCGGAATACAATGAGCAGTTCTTC.

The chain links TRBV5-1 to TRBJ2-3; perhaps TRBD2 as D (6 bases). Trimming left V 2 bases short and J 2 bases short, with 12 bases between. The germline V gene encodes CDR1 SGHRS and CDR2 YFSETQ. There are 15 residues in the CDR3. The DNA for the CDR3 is TGCGCCAGCAGCTTAGTTCCTAGCGCCACAGATACGCAGTATTTT. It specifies CASSLVPSATDTQYF.

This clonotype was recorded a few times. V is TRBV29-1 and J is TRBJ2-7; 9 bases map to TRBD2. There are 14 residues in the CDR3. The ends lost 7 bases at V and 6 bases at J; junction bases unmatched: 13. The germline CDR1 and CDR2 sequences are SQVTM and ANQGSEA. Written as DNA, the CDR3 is TGCAGCGCCAATAGCGGGGGACTCTCGGGCGAGCAGTACTTC. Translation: CSANSGGLSGEQYF.

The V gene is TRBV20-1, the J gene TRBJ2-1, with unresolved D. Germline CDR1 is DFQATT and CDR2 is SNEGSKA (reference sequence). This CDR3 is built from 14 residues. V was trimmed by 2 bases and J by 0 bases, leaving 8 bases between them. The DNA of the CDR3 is TGCAGTGCTAGATACAAGAGCTCCTACAATGAGCAGTTCTTC. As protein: CSARYKSSYNEQFF.

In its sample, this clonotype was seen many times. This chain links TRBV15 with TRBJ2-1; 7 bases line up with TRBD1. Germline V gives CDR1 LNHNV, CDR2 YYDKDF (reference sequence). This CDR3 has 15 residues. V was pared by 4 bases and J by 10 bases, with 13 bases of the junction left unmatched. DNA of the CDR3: TGTGCCACCAGCACGAGGGGACAGTCCAATTCCGAGCAGTTCTTC. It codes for CATSTRGQSNSEQFF.

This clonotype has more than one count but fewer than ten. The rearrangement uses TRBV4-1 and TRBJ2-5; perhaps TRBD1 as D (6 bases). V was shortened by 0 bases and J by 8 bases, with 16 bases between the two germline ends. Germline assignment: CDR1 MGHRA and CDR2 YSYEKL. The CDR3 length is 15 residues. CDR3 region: CASSQDPRWGQTQYF. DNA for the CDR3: TGCGCCAGCAGCCAAGATCCTCGGTGGGGGCAAACCCAGTACTTC.

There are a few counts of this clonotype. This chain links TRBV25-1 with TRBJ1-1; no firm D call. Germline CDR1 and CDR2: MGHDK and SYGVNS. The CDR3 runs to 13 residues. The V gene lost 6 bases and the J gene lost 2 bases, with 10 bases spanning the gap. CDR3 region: CASRDNLNTEAFF. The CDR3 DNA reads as TGTGCCAGCAGGGATAATCTTAACACTGAAGCTTTCTTT. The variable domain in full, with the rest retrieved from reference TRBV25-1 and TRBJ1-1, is EADIYQTPRYLVIGTGKKITLECSQTMGHDKMYWYQQDPGMELHLIHYSYGVNSTEKGDLSSESTVSRIRTEHFPLTLESARPSHTSQYLCASRDNLNTEAFFGQGTRLTVV.